The 9 T cell receptor beta chains below were found in one sample sequenced in a study of blood T cells in healthy people across ages. A second 7 to 11 cycle PCR used barcoded and J-beta primers. Via MiXCR, TCRdb re-called the 5' RACE reads, giving one row per CDR3 protein. The sample records some 780,000 distinct CDR3 sequences, roughly 56% being singletons. Sequencing was done on a sample of blood. The receptors stem from a middle-aged man in good health.

This clonotype was picked up many times. The chain carries TRBV4-3 and TRBJ2-1, with D possibly TRBD1 on 5 matching bases. The V gene lost 0 bases and the J gene lost 8 bases, with 17 bases spanning the gap. The CDR3 loop spans 16 amino acids. Germline V gene sequence: CDR1 LGHNA, CDR2 YSLEER. The CDR3 here is CASSQEGGRKGDEQFF. In DNA, the CDR3 is TGCGCCAGCAGCCAAGAGGGTGGGCGAAAAGGGGATGAGCAGTTCTTC.

As regards this clonotype: A much bigger clone sits one base away, suggesting this may be a read error. The chain uses TRBV3-1 and TRBJ2-7; no definite D call. This CDR3 has 12 residues. The germline V gene has CDR1 LGHDT and CDR2 YNNKEL (reference sequence). The germline V and J ends were trimmed by 0 bases and 3 bases, with 3 bases remaining between them. CDR3 DNA sequence: TGTGCCAGCAGCCAAGACTACTACGAGCAGTACTTC. Translating gives CASSQDYYEQYF.

The chain has TRBV7-2 and TRBJ2-1; D is perhaps TRBD1 (6 bases). Germline V CDR1 and CDR2: SGHTA, FQGNSA. The CDR3 spans 16 residues. Trimming left V 5 bases short and J 0 bases short, with 14 bases between. In DNA form, the CDR3 reads TGTGCCAGCAGCCCCACGACAGGTTACTCCTACAATGAGCAGTTCTTC. This sequence encodes CASSPTTGYSYNEQFF.

The chain recombines TRBV12-3 or TRBV12-4 with TRBJ1-1; D ambiguous. The CDR3 loop spans 15 amino acids. V was clipped by 4 bases and J by 0 bases, with 12 bases between them. Here the CDR3 DNA reads TGTGCCAGCAGTTCCCGGAGGAGCCTGAACACTGAAGCTTTCTTT. Translating gives CASSSRRSLNTEAFF.

The chain joins TRBV7-2 to TRBJ1-1; D perhaps matches TRBD1 (5 bases). This CDR3 region has 17 residues. V shed 5 bases and J shed 5 bases, with 24 bases lying between them. Germline values: CDR1 SGHTA, CDR2 FQGNSA. For the CDR3, the DNA is TGTGCCAGCAGCCCACAGACCCCAGGTACAGGTGGTACTGAAGCTTTCTTT. The encoded protein is CASSPQTPGTGGTEAFF.

The gene calls are TRBV20-1 and TRBJ2-3, with 12 bases that match TRBD2. The CDR3 contains 14 residues. J gave up 9 bases and V 5 bases, and 9 bases lay outside the gene matches. The germline gives CDR1 DFQATT, CDR2 SNEGSKA (reference sequence). The CDR3 sequence: CSAQRLAGEETQYF. In DNA form, the CDR3 reads TGCAGTGCTCAGAGACTAGCGGGGGAAGAGACGCAGTATTTT.

CDR3 bases: TGCGCCAGCAGCTTGGAGACAAACTCTGGGGCCAACGTCCTGACTTTC. Translated, it gives CASSLETNSGANVLTF. The V gene is TRBV5-1, the J gene TRBJ2-6; D not resolved. This CDR3 comprises 16 residues. Trimming removed 0 bases from V and 0 bases from J, with 7 bases in between. CDR1 and CDR2 from the germline V gene are SGHRS and YFSETQ. The entire variable domain, with the rest obtained from reference TRBV5-1 and TRBJ2-6, is as follows: KAGVTQTPRYLIKTRGQQVTLSCSPISGHRSVSWYQQTPGQGLQFLFEYFSETQRNKGNFPGRFSGRQFSNSRSEMNVSTLELGDSALYLCASSLETNSGANVLTFGAGSRLTVL.

Worth noting for this clonotype: One junction end disagrees with the germline gene, perhaps due to a read error. The CDR3 region is CASTTDGGDSSNEQFF. The CDR3 DNA reads TGTGCCAGCACCACAGATGGGGGGGATTCCTCCAATGAGCAGTTCTTC. J is TRBJ2-1 and V is TRBV6-5; 7 nucleotides match TRBD2. CDR1 is MNHEY and CDR2 is SVGAGI in the germline V gene. The CDR3 loop spans 16 amino acids.

This rearrangement joins TRBV13 to TRBJ1-3; D not resolved. Germline CDR1 is PRHDT and CDR2 is FYEKMQ (reference sequence). Trimming removed 2 bases at V and 0 bases at J, with 5 bases between. The CDR3 totals 14 residues. Written as DNA, the CDR3 is TGTGCCAGCAGCTTATGGTCCTCTGGAAACACCATATATTTT. Translation: CASSLWSSGNTIYF. Supplemented by reference TRBV13 and TRBJ1-3, the full variable domain reads AAGVIQSPRHLIKEKRETATLKCYPIPRHDTVYWYQQGPGQDPQFLISFYEKMQSDKGSIPDRFSAQQFSDYHSELNMSSLELGDSALYFCASSLWSSGNTIYFGEGSWLTVV.